These T cell receptor beta chains were read from a single sample in a study of radiotherapy plus CTLA-4 blockade in lung cancer. Profiling relied on immunoSEQ multiplex PCR, and the TCRdb table lists in-frame clones only, not all of them. The sample lists about 46,000 clones, 77% occurring once. Material: peripheral blood, obtained from a patient treated with radiotherapy plus ipilimumab. The source of these receptors is a human donor with non-small cell lung cancer whose response to radiotherapy plus ipilimumab could not be evaluated. CDR3s include the opening cysteine and the closing phenylalanine or tryptophan. A D gene is named only where the DNA matches it firmly. Some rows mark clone size as missing; the rest say once, few, many or name a class of expanded clone.

j_call: TRBJ1-2
d_call: TRBD1
v_call: TRBV29-1
clone_size: once
cdr3_nt: TGCAGCGTTGAAGGGGACAGTAGCCTCTATGGCTACACCTTC
cdr3_aa: CSVEGDSSLYGYTF

j_call: TRBJ1-5
d_call: TRBD1
v_call: TRBV30
clone_size: few
cdr3_nt: TGTGCCTGGAGTGTTCAGGGGGCCCGCAATCAGCCCCAGCATTTT
cdr3_aa: CAWSVQGARNQPQHF

j_call: TRBJ1-5
d_call: TRBD1
v_call: TRBV4-2
clone_size: -
cdr3_nt: TGTGCCAGCAGCCATCGACAGGGGAGTGATCAGCCCCAGCATTTT
cdr3_aa: CASSHRQGSDQPQHF

j_call: TRBJ1-4
d_call: -
v_call: TRBV28
clone_size: few
cdr3_nt: TGTGCCAGCGGCGGGGGCTTCGATGAAAAACTGTTTTTT
cdr3_aa: CASGGGFDEKLFF

j_call: TRBJ1-1
d_call: -
v_call: TRBV5-1
clone_size: once
cdr3_nt: TGCGCCAGCAGCTTGGACACACTGAACACTGAAGCTTTCTTT
cdr3_aa: CASSLDTLNTEAFF

j_call: TRBJ2-2
d_call: TRBD2
v_call: TRBV7-3
clone_size: -
cdr3_nt: TGTGCCAGCAACGATGTAGCGGGCGGGGAGCTGTTTTTT
cdr3_aa: CASNDVAGGELFF

j_call: TRBJ1-5
d_call: -
v_call: TRBV28
clone_size: -
cdr3_nt: TGTGCCAGCAGTTTATATGGAGGGAACTCCAATCAGCCCCAGCATTTT
cdr3_aa: CASSLYGGNSNQPQHF

j_call: TRBJ2-1
d_call: TRBD2
v_call: TRBV28
clone_size: -
cdr3_nt: TGTGCCAGCAGTTTCCTAGCGGGGGGGCCTTGGGAGCAGTTCTTC
cdr3_aa: CASSFLAGGPWEQFF

j_call: TRBJ2-7
d_call: TRBD1
v_call: TRBV19
clone_size: -
cdr3_nt: TGTGCCAGTAGCTTACTCCAAGCCGGGACAGGGGTCGAGCAGTACTTC
cdr3_aa: CASSLLQAGTGVEQYF

j_call: TRBJ1-1
d_call: -
v_call: TRBV27
clone_size: -
cdr3_nt: TGTGCCAGCAGTTTAGGGGCCCGGGAAGCTTTCTTT
cdr3_aa: CASSLGAREAFF

j_call: TRBJ1-1
d_call: TRBD1
v_call: TRBV18
clone_size: once
cdr3_nt: TGTGCCAGCTCGCCACAGGGGTTCGACACTGAAGCTTTCTTT
cdr3_aa: CASSPQGFDTEAFF

j_call: TRBJ2-1
d_call: TRBD2
v_call: TRBV5-1
clone_size: -
cdr3_nt: TGCGCCAGCAGCTTGTCGAACAGCGGGATAGGCGATGAGCAGTTCTTC
cdr3_aa: CASSLSNSGIGDEQFF

j_call: TRBJ2-7
d_call: TRBD2
v_call: TRBV13
clone_size: once
cdr3_nt: TGTGCCAGCAAACTAGCGGCCCCCGTGGAGGAGCAGTACTTC
cdr3_aa: CASKLAAPVEEQYF

j_call: TRBJ1-3
d_call: TRBD1
v_call: TRBV7-6
clone_size: -
cdr3_nt: TGTGCCAGCAGCTTAGAAGTTGTGGAGACAGGGGCGCCAGGAAACACCATATATTTT
cdr3_aa: CASSLEVVETGAPGNTIYF

j_call: TRBJ2-7
d_call: -
v_call: TRBV27
clone_size: -
cdr3_nt: TGTGCCAGCAGCTCCTCCTACGAGCAGTACTTC
cdr3_aa: CASSSSYEQYF

j_call: TRBJ1-1
d_call: -
v_call: TRBV19
clone_size: once
cdr3_nt: TGTGCCAGTAGTATTAAGACAGCTGGGACTGAAGCTTTCTTT
cdr3_aa: CASSIKTAGTEAFF

j_call: TRBJ2-7
d_call: TRBD2
v_call: TRBV7-2
clone_size: -
cdr3_nt: TGTGCCAGCAGCTTAGCGCTGGTAGCGGGAGGGGAGCAGTACTTC
cdr3_aa: CASSLALVAGGEQYF

j_call: TRBJ2-1
d_call: -
v_call: TRBV6-1
clone_size: -
cdr3_nt: TGTGCCAGCAGGTCGGCGGGAAGGACCTACAATGAGCAGTTCTTC
cdr3_aa: CASRSAGRTYNEQFF

j_call: TRBJ1-2
d_call: TRBD1
v_call: TRBV5-3
clone_size: -
cdr3_nt: TGTGCCAGAACTCACCATCGGACAGGGAGTCTAGGGGGATCTGGCTACACCTTC
cdr3_aa: CARTHHRTGSLGGSGYTF

j_call: TRBJ1-5
d_call: -
v_call: TRBV7-2
clone_size: -
cdr3_nt: TGTGCCAGCAGCTTATCCGTTAGTCCAGAGGGCAATCAGCCCCAGCATTTT
cdr3_aa: CASSLSVSPEGNQPQHF

j_call: TRBJ1-3
d_call: -
v_call: TRBV7-9
clone_size: -
cdr3_nt: TGTGCCGCACCCGTCGCCCGAGGTGGAAACACCATATATTTT
cdr3_aa: CAAPVARGGNTIYF

j_call: TRBJ2-7
d_call: TRBD1
v_call: TRBV29-1
clone_size: few
cdr3_nt: TGCAGCGTTGAGCGGGACAGGAAGGACGAGCAGTACTTC
cdr3_aa: CSVERDRKDEQYF

j_call: TRBJ2-7
d_call: -
v_call: TRBV9
clone_size: -
cdr3_nt: TGTGCCAGCAGCACCAAACCCGTGGGGGGAGCCGAGCAGTACTTC
cdr3_aa: CASSTKPVGGAEQYF

j_call: TRBJ2-1
d_call: -
v_call: TRBV5-1
clone_size: -
cdr3_nt: TGCGCCAGCAGTCGGCAGGGCCTATACAATGAGCAGTTCTTC
cdr3_aa: CASSRQGLYNEQFF

j_call: TRBJ2-3
d_call: TRBD2
v_call: TRBV2
clone_size: -
cdr3_nt: TGTGCCAGCAGTGAAGCAAGACTAGCGGGGAGCACAGATACGCAGTATTTT
cdr3_aa: CASSEARLAGSTDTQYF

j_call: TRBJ1-4
d_call: -
v_call: TRBV19
clone_size: few
cdr3_nt: TGTGCCAGTAGGGACGGTGCCACAGGGGAAAAACTGTTTTTT
cdr3_aa: CASRDGATGEKLFF

j_call: TRBJ1-4
d_call: -
v_call: TRBV7-8
clone_size: once
cdr3_nt: TGTGCCAGCAGTTCTAGGGGGTGGTCTGAAAAACTGTTTTTT
cdr3_aa: CASSSRGWSEKLFF

j_call: TRBJ2-5
d_call: TRBD1
v_call: TRBV9
clone_size: -
cdr3_nt: TGTGCCAGCAGCTTCCGGGACAGACAAGAGACCCAGTACTTC
cdr3_aa: CASSFRDRQETQYF

j_call: TRBJ1-2
d_call: TRBD1
v_call: TRBV7-8
clone_size: -
cdr3_nt: TGTGCCAGCAGCTTGACAGGGGGCGCGGGAGGCTACACCTTC
cdr3_aa: CASSLTGGAGGYTF

j_call: TRBJ2-3
d_call: -
v_call: TRBV4-2
clone_size: -
cdr3_nt: TGTGCCAGCAGCCAAGAACCAGCGGGAGATACGCAGTATTTT
cdr3_aa: CASSQEPAGDTQYF

j_call: TRBJ2-7
d_call: -
v_call: TRBV7-2
clone_size: -
cdr3_nt: TGTGCCAGCAGCTCGTCCGAAACCGGGACACACTACGAGCAGTACTTC
cdr3_aa: CASSSSETGTHYEQYF

j_call: TRBJ2-7
d_call: TRBD2
v_call: TRBV4-2
clone_size: -
cdr3_nt: TGTGCCAGCAGCCAAGCCGGGACTAGCGGGGGTGAGCAGTACTTC
cdr3_aa: CASSQAGTSGGEQYF

j_call: TRBJ2-3
d_call: -
v_call: TRBV4-2
clone_size: -
cdr3_nt: TGTGCCAGCAGCCAGTCTCTCCTGGATACGCAGTATTTT
cdr3_aa: CASSQSLLDTQYF

j_call: TRBJ2-1
d_call: -
v_call: TRBV4-3
clone_size: -
cdr3_nt: TGCGCCAGCAGCCAAGATGACGGGCGGGTCGAGGGTGAGCAGTTCTTC
cdr3_aa: CASSQDDGRVEGEQFF

j_call: TRBJ2-7
d_call: -
v_call: TRBV6-5
clone_size: -
cdr3_nt: TGTGCCAGCAGTTACTCGAGGGGACTCCTCTACGAGCAGTACTTC
cdr3_aa: CASSYSRGLLYEQYF

j_call: TRBJ1-1
d_call: -
v_call: TRBV20-1
clone_size: -
cdr3_nt: TGCAGTGCTAGAGTAGGGACTGGAGCTTTCTTT
cdr3_aa: CSARVGTGAFF

j_call: TRBJ1-5
d_call: TRBD1
v_call: TRBV15
clone_size: -
cdr3_nt: TGTGCCACCAGCAGAGTATCCCAGGGGGGCCAGCCCCAGCATTTT
cdr3_aa: CATSRVSQGGQPQHF

j_call: TRBJ1-1
d_call: -
v_call: TRBV6-6
clone_size: few
cdr3_nt: TGTGCCAGCAGTTACTCGAGAGGCACTGAAGCTTTCTTT
cdr3_aa: CASSYSRGTEAFF

j_call: TRBJ2-7
d_call: TRBD2
v_call: TRBV5-4
clone_size: -
cdr3_nt: TGTGCCAGCAGCTTGTCCGGGGGAGGGACCTACGAGCAGTACTTC
cdr3_aa: CASSLSGGGTYEQYF

j_call: TRBJ1-3
d_call: TRBD1
v_call: TRBV5-1
clone_size: -
cdr3_nt: TGCGCCAGCAGCCCCCCTGGGACAGCTTCTGGAAACACCATATATTTT
cdr3_aa: CASSPPGTASGNTIYF

j_call: TRBJ1-2
d_call: TRBD1
v_call: TRBV28
clone_size: few
cdr3_nt: TGTGCCAGCAGTTTTGTACAGGGGGCCCTATTAAACTATGGCTACACCTTC
cdr3_aa: CASSFVQGALLNYGYTF

j_call: TRBJ1-2
d_call: -
v_call: TRBV9
clone_size: -
cdr3_nt: TGTGCCAGCAGCGTAGTGCGGGGGAATGGCTACACCTTC
cdr3_aa: CASSVVRGNGYTF

j_call: TRBJ2-7
d_call: -
v_call: TRBV5-4
clone_size: -
cdr3_nt: TGTGCCAGCAGCTTGGAAGGGGGCTCCTACGAGCAGTACTTC
cdr3_aa: CASSLEGGSYEQYF

j_call: TRBJ2-2
d_call: -
v_call: TRBV7-2
clone_size: -
cdr3_nt: TGTGCCAGCAGCGACGACAGACTCCTAAACACCGGGGAGCTGTTTTTT
cdr3_aa: CASSDDRLLNTGELFF

j_call: TRBJ1-5
d_call: -
v_call: TRBV5-1
clone_size: -
cdr3_nt: TGCGCCAGCAGCTGGGGGGTAGGCAATCAGCCCCAGCATTTT
cdr3_aa: CASSWGVGNQPQHF

j_call: TRBJ2-5
d_call: -
v_call: TRBV7-2
clone_size: -
cdr3_nt: TGTGCCAGCAGCTCTAATCGAGGGGAGACCCAGTACTTC
cdr3_aa: CASSSNRGETQYF

j_call: TRBJ1-1
d_call: -
v_call: TRBV18
clone_size: -
cdr3_nt: TGTGCCAGCTCACCACGGACAGCCCAGGACACTGAAGCTTTCTTT
cdr3_aa: CASSPRTAQDTEAFF